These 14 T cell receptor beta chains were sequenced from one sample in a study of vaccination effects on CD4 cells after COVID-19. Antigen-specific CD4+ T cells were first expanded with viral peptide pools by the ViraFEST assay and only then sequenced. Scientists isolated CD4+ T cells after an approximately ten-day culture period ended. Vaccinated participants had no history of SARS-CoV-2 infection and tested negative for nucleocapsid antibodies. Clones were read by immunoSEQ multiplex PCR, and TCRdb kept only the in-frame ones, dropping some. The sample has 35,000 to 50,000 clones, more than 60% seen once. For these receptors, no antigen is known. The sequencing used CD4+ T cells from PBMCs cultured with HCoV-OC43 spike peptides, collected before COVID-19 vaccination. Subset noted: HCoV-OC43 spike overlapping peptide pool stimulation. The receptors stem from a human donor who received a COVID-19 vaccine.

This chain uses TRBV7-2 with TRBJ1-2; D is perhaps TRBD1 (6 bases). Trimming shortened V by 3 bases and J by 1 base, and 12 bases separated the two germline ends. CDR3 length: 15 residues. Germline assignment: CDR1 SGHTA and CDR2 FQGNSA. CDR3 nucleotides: TGTGCCAGCAGCTTTTACTTACAGGGTAACTATGGCTACACCTTC. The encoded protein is CASSFYLQGNYGYTF.

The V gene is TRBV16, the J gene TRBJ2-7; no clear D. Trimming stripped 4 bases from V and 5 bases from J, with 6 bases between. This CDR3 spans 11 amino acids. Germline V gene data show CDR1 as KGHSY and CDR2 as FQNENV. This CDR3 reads CASSLENEQYF. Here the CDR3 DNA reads TGTGCCAGCAGCCTTGAAAACGAGCAGTACTTC.

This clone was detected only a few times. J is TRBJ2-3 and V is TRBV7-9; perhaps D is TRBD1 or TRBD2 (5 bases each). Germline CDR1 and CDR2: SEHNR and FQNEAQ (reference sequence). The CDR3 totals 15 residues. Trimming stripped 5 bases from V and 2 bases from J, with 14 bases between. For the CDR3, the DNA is TGTGCCAGCAGCGGGGGATTGGGAACCACAGATACGCAGTATTTT. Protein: CASSGGLGTTDTQYF.

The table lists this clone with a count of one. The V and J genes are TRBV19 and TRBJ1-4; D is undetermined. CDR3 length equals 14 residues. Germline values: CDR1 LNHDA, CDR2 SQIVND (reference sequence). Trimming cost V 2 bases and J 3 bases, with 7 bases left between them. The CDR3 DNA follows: TGTGCCAGTAGTATACCCGTCTCTAATGAAAAACTGTTTTTT. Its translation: CASSIPVSNEKLFF.

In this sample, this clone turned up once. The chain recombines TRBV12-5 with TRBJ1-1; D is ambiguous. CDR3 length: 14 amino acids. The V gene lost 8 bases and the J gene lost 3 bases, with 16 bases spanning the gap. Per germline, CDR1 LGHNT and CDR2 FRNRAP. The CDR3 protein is CASRMGIADTEAFF. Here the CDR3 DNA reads TGTGCTAGTCGGATGGGGATTGCGGACACTGAAGCTTTCTTT.

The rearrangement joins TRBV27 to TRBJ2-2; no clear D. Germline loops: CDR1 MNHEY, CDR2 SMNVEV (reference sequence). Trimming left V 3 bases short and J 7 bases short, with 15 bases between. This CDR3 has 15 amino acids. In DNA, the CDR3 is TGTGCCAGCAGTTTTGGGCACTCACGTGGCGGGGAGCTGTTTTTT. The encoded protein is CASSFGHSRGGELFF.

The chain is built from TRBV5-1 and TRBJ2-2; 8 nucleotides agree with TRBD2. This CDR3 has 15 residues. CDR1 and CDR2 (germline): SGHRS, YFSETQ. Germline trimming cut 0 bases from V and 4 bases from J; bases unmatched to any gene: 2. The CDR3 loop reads CASSLGLAITGELFF. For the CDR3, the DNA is TGCGCCAGCAGCTTGGGACTAGCGATCACCGGGGAGCTGTTTTTT.

CDR3 sequence reads: CASSWDRGREKLFF. DNA for the CDR3: TGTGCCAGCAGTTGGGACAGGGGGCGTGAAAAACTGTTTTTT. The J gene is TRBJ1-4, the V gene TRBV6-6; 12 nucleotides align to TRBD1. The V gene end was trimmed by 4 bases and the J gene end by 7 bases; junction bases not matched to a gene: 1. Germline-derived CDR1 and CDR2 are MNHNY and SVGAGI (reference sequence). This CDR3 has 14 amino acids.

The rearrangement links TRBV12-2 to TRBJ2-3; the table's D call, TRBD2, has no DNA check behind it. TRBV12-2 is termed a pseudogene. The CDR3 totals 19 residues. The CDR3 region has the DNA TGTGCAAGTCGCTCCAAGACGGGAGAGGCTCGGTTAGGCACAGATACGCAGTATTTT. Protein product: CASRSKTGEARLGTDTQYF.

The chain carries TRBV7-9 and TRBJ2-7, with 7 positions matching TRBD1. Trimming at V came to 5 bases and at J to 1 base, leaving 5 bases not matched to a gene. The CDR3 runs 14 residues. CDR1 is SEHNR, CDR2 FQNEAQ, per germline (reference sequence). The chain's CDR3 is CASSRQGGSYEQYF. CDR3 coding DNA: TGTGCCAGCAGCCGACAGGGTGGATCCTACGAGCAGTACTTC.

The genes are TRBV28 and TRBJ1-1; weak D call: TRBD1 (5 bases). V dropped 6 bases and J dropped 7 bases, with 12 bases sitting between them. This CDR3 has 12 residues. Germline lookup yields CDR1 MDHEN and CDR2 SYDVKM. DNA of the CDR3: TGTGCCAGCAGCTTGCAGGGTGGTGAAGCTTTCTTT. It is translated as CASSLQGGEAFF.

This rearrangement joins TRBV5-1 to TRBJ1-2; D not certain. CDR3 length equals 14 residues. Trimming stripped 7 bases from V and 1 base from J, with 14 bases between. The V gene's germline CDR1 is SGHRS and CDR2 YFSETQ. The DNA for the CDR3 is TGCGCCAGCGCAACGACTGACGGTAACTATGGCTACACCTTC. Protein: CASATTDGNYGYTF.

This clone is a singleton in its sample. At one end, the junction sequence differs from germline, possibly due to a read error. The CDR3 nucleotides read TGTGCCAGCAGGTTGGTCTATCAAAACCCCTACGAGCAGTACTTC. This codes for CASRLVYQNPYEQYF. The genes are TRBV5-5 and TRBJ2-7; no clear D. The CDR3 runs 15 residues. Germline assignment: CDR1 SGHKS and CDR2 YYEKEE (reference sequence).

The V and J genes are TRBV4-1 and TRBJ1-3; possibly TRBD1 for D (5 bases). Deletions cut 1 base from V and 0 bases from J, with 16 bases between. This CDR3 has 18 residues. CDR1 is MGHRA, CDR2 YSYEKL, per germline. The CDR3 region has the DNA TGCGCCAGCAGCCAAGTCGTCTGGGGGTACCGCTCTGGAAACACCATATATTTT. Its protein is CASSQVVWGYRSGNTIYF.